The table lists the clone carrying this TCR beta chain with a few counts. These data originate in a study of blood T cell repertoires in COVID-19. Study-level information: Material from acute and convalescent COVID-19 was sourced from the United States, Italy and Spain. Sources were T cells, B-cell-depleted T cells, or PBMCs; the material itself was cDNA or gDNA.

Study processing details: Counts of nucleated cells, estimated from reference gene primer amplification, were obtained. Profiled with immunoSEQ multiplex PCR; TCRdb holds only in-frame clones, not every one. V and J calls and clone size are those listed in that table; D and trimming were worked out from the DNA. The table lists 200,000 or so clones, roughly 85% of them singletons. Germline V lookup: CDR1 MNHEY, CDR2 SVGEGT. V lost 1 base to trimming and J lost 6 bases, with 10 bases between them. The CDR3 is 14 residues long. Sequencing used peripheral blood. The TCR sequence derives from a man in his sixties with acute or convalescent COVID-19. The gene calls are TRBV6-2 or TRBV6-3 and TRBJ1-5; D is ambiguous. The CDR3 region has the DNA TGTGCCAGCAGTTACTTTGGGAGCGCTCAGCCCCAGCATTTT. Its protein is CASSYFGSAQPQHF.